This T cell receptor (beta chain) was captured by sequencing in a study of blood T cell repertoires in COVID-19. Study details: Sites across the United States, Italy and Spain contributed samples from acute and convalescent COVID-19. PBMCs, B-cell-depleted T cells, or T cells provided the cDNA or gDNA that made up the material.

Original handling: Nucleated cell counts were estimated from reference gene primer amplification. Data came from immunoSEQ multiplex PCR; TCRdb stores just in-frame clones and leaves some out. V, J and clone size were drawn from that table, and D and trimming were deduced from the DNA. In the table there are approximately 280,000 clones, 90% of which are singletons. The Seattle patients, enrolled during active infection, were followed longitudinally. The germline CDR1 and CDR2 sequences are MDHEN and SYDVKM. The CDR3 spans 13 residues. V lost 1 base and J 6 bases, leaving 9 bases between the germline ends.

The chain recombines TRBV28 with TRBJ1-2, with D hard to call. The sample taken for sequencing was peripheral blood. The clonotype was recovered from a young woman with COVID-19, enrolled during active disease. The CDR3 sequence: CASSLFVSDGYTF. The CDR3 DNA reads as TGTGCCAGCAGTTTATTCGTCTCCGATGGCTACACCTTC.